This T cell receptor beta chain was observed in a study of blood T cell repertoires in COVID-19. Background on the study: Samples taken during acute and convalescent COVID-19 were collected in the United States, Italy and Spain.

The CDR3 is 14 residues long. V was shortened by 6 bases and J by 3 bases, with 14 bases between the two germline ends. Germline-derived CDR1 and CDR2 are MNHNY and SVGAGI (reference sequence). Authors' methods: By means of reference gene primer amplification, nucleated cell counts were estimated. Assay used: immunoSEQ multiplex PCR; TCRdb lists only in-frame clones, some missing. V and J calls and clone size are copied from that table; D and trimming were computed from the DNA. Counted here are almost 300,000 clones, around nine tenths occurring once; the ten biggest clones make up roughly 1.3%. The sample consisted of peripheral blood. The chain carries TRBV6-6 and TRBJ2-5; TRBD1 might be the D (6 bases). The TCR originated in a man aged 65 to 85 with acute or convalescent COVID-19. The CDR3 reads CASSPNGQKETQYF. The CDR3 DNA sequence: TGTGCCAGCAGCCCAAATGGACAGAAAGAGACCCAGTACTTC.